This TCR beta chain is drawn from a study of lymphopenia after photon versus proton radiotherapy. The study's findings and limits: After the lymphocyte nadir, photon-treated repertoires showed oligoclonal expansion, especially of CD8+ Temra cells. Larger post-nadir TCR diversity loss correlated inversely with survival in deceased patients. Proton therapy kept repertoires fairly stable, unlike photons, which gained effector/memory cells. Better survival with proton therapy was suggested as possible, not demonstrated.

Note on this clone: The antigen is not known.

V was cut by 2 bases and J by 0 bases, with 19 bases left in between. This CDR3 comprises 18 residues. Germline CDR1 reads MNHEY; CDR2 reads SMNVEV (reference sequence). Generated by immunoSEQ multiplex PCR, the TCRdb table keeps only in-frame clones and is missing some. This table holds 75,000 to 90,000 clones, around 83% found once. This receptor was identified in a man in his fifties or sixties with pancreatic cancer. The chain has TRBV27 and TRBJ1-1; possible D gene TRBD1, 5 bases. The material sequenced was peripheral blood, taken from a patient treated with proton-based radiotherapy. CDR3 protein: CASSLGHGRRTMNTEAFF. The CDR3 DNA is TGTGCCAGCAGTTTAGGGCATGGGAGACGGACAATGAACACTGAAGCTTTCTTT.